This T cell receptor beta chain was captured by sequencing in a study of T cells in Graves' hyperthyroidism and ophthalmopathy. TCR beta CDR3 regions were amplified from RNA transcripts. The primer set for the first-round RT-PCR of the TCR CDR3 was HTBI. TCRdb re-analysed the multiplex PCR reads in MiXCR, keeping a single row per CDR3 protein. The sample lists hundreds of thousands of distinct CDR3 sequences, around 46% seen once, with roughly 8.2% in the top ten. Study conclusions and caveats: Median prediction lead before ophthalmopathy onset was 6.5 months with the model. Most thyroid clonotypes expanded above 0.001 appeared in blood too.

CDR3 length: 14 amino acids. Deletions cut 0 bases from V and 2 bases from J, with 10 bases between. CDR1 DFQATT and CDR2 SNEGSKA come from the germline V gene (reference sequence). This clonotype has more than one count but fewer than ten. Its target is unknown. The source material was peripheral blood or thyroid tissue (not recorded which). The receptor's source is a woman between 18 and 29 years old with Graves' hyperthyroidism. The chain uses TRBV20-1 and TRBJ1-2, with D unclear. Written as DNA, the CDR3 is TGCAGTGCTAGAGATCCGGTCAGAAACTATGGCTACACCTTC. This codes for CSARDPVRNYGYTF.